One T cell receptor beta chain is described in this entry. V was pared by 5 bases and J by 4 bases, with 21 bases between. In germline, CDR1 is SQVTM, CDR2 ANQGSEA. The CDR3 length is 16 residues. RNA was extracted with the RNeasy kit, and a quantity of roughly 0.5 to 1 ug was reverse transcribed using random hexamers. It was immunoSEQ multiplex PCR that amplified TCR beta CDR3 across 54 Vbeta and 13 Jbeta. TCRdb reprocessed the immunoSEQ multiplex PCR reads with MiXCR, giving one entry per CDR3 protein. The sample includes under 300,000 distinct CDR3 sequences, approximately 95% of them seen just once. This entry is derived from a study of CD8 T cells in Susac syndrome. The wider study: Among the Susac syndrome patients who underwent sequencing, more than 5 had clinically active disease, while about eight of them were in remission.

Sequencing of TCR beta covered CD8+ and CD4+ T cells obtained from blood. The chain uses TRBV29-1 and TRBJ1-3; D remains unclear. Sequencing was done on a sample of CD4+ T cells from PBMCs. The clonotype was recovered from a human donor with Susac syndrome. CDR3 in DNA: TGCAGCGTTTCTGCCACGGCCCTAGCAAGCGGAAACACCATATATTTT. Its protein is CSVSATALASGNTIYF.